Below are 10 T cell receptor beta chains sequenced from a single sample in a study of graft-versus-host responses after intestinal transplantation (dated by TCRdb to the early 2020s). Library prep was done by the immunoSEQ multiplex PCR assay. Entries here come from immuneACCESS through TCRdb and include only in-frame sequences with V and J called. Some clones fail to appear in such tables; in the studies checked, an unresolved V gene covers under half of the shortfall, and the cause of the remainder is unknown. In all, the sample holds tens of thousands of clones, and about 91% of those were seen once. The biggest ten clones account for approximately 0.48% of the sample. Which antigens these TCRs recognize remains unknown. The sample's time point label is to be understood as: cells obtained before transplantation from donor or recipient. The source material was unstimulated CD8+ T cells sorted from spleen or lymph node cells, sampled before intestinal transplant. These TCRs come from a human donor who received an intestinal transplant.

The chain carries TRBV5-4 and TRBJ2-5, with 12 bases identical to TRBD2. J was trimmed by 2 bases and V by 4 bases; bases with no gene match: 9. The CDR3 sequence is 17 residues long. Germline V gene lookup returns CDR1 SGHNT and CDR2 YYREEE (reference sequence). The CDR3 DNA reads TGTGCCAGCAGCGTGAAGACTAGCGGGGGCGTTCAAGAGACCCAGTACTTC. This sequence encodes CASSVKTSGGVQETQYF.

The rearrangement joins TRBV6-5 to TRBJ2-5; D is ambiguous. CDR1 and CDR2 (germline): MNHEY, SVGAGI. The CDR3 contains 14 residues. The V and J ends lost 4 bases and 0 bases respectively, with 9 bases between them. CDR3 sequence: CASSSRLYQETQYF. The CDR3 DNA reads TGTGCCAGCAGTTCCCGGTTGTACCAAGAGACCCAGTACTTC.

The V and J genes are TRBV6-5 and TRBJ2-7; weak D call: TRBD2 (6 bases). V lost 4 bases, J lost 2 bases, and 18 bases lay in between. Per germline, CDR1 MNHEY and CDR2 SVGAGI. The CDR3 is 16 amino acids. CDR3 residues: CASSFYGGTGAYEQYF. The CDR3 bases are TGTGCCAGCAGTTTCTACGGTGGGACTGGGGCCTACGAGCAGTACTTC.

The chain combines TRBV19 with TRBJ2-2, with 7 bases aligning to TRBD1. The V segment lost 3 bases and the J segment 6 bases; nucleotides outside the gene matches: 7. Germline loops: CDR1 LNHDA, CDR2 SQIVND (reference sequence). CDR3 length: 15 amino acids. The CDR3 region has the DNA TGTGCCAGTAGTATCCGGGACAGTGACGCCGGGGAGCTGTTTTTT. It codes for CASSIRDSDAGELFF.

V gene TRBV4-1 combines with J gene TRBJ1-5; the D gene is possibly TRBD1 (6 bases). Germline V CDR1 and CDR2: MGHRA, YSYEKL. The CDR3 length is 18 residues. The V end lost 2 bases, the J end lost 3 bases, and 20 bases lay between the germline ends. CDR3 sequence (DNA): TGCGCCAGCAGCCAAACTTTCACGAGACAGGTGTACAATCAGCCCCAGCATTTT. Protein product: CASSQTFTRQVYNQPQHF.

The chain links TRBV18 to TRBJ2-5, with a weak D call TRBD2 (6 bases). This CDR3 spans 13 amino acids. CDR1 is KGHSH and CDR2 is LQKENI in the germline V gene. V was shortened by 6 bases and J by 1 base, with 9 bases between the two germline ends. The DNA of the CDR3 is TGTGCCAGCTCTCGGGAGAGCCAAGAGACCCAGTACTTC. Amino acid sequence: CASSRESQETQYF.

The V and J genes are TRBV4-1 and TRBJ1-2, with a possible D match to TRBD1 (6 bases). V was shortened by 0 bases and J by 8 bases, with 19 bases between the two germline ends. Germline CDR1 MGHRA, CDR2 YSYEKL. The CDR3 runs to 16 residues. CDR3 loop: CASSQEPAGGRKGYTF. In DNA, the CDR3 is TGCGCCAGCAGCCAAGAACCGGCGGGGGGGCGAAAAGGCTACACCTTC.

The chain carries TRBV29-1 and TRBJ2-2; D is unresolved. This CDR3 comprises 15 residues. CDR1 is SQVTM and CDR2 is ANQGSEA in the germline V gene. The V and J ends lost 6 bases and 5 bases respectively, with 19 bases between them. The DNA of the CDR3 is TGCAGCGTCATAACCCCCGACTCGCCTACCGGGGAGCTGTTTTTT. Amino acids: CSVITPDSPTGELFF.

The V and J genes are TRBV28 and TRBJ2-7; 9 nucleotides line up with TRBD1. This CDR3 spans 13 amino acids. J was trimmed by 4 bases and V by 6 bases; bases with no gene match: 4. CDR1 is MDHEN and CDR2 is SYDVKM in the germline V gene. CDR3 DNA: TGTGCCAGCAGACCGACAGGGGGTTACGAGCAGTACTTC. Translating it yields CASRPTGGYEQYF.

The chain joins TRBV18 to TRBJ2-7, with 8 bases identical to TRBD1. Germline CDR1 KGHSH, CDR2 LQKENI. The V segment lost 3 bases and the J segment 5 bases; nucleotides outside the gene matches: 9. The CDR3 totals 15 residues. The CDR3 DNA reads TGTGCCAGCTCACCTCTCCGGGACAGGCCTCACGAGCAGTACTTC. This sequence encodes CASSPLRDRPHEQYF. Based on the CDR3 plus reference TRBV18 and TRBJ2-7, the full variable domain is NAGVMQNPRHLVRRRGQEARLRCSPMKGHSHVYWYRQLPEEGLKFMVYLQKENIIDESGMPKERFSAEFPKEGPSILRIQQVVRGDSAAYFCASSPLRDRPHEQYFGPGTRLTVT.